This note documents a single T cell receptor (beta chain) sequence. Its specificity is not known. It was autoimmune disease history or systemic immunosuppression that excluded patients. Deletions cut 1 base from V and 7 bases from J, with 13 bases between. Per germline, CDR1 MGHRA and CDR2 YSYEKL. This CDR3 region has 14 residues. This sample was taken from a study of OX40 agonist ivuxolimab in advanced cancers. Study-wide context: An anti-OX40 (CD134) antibody with agonistic activity, ivuxolimab, was administered to patients. Three patients got partial responses; one had hepatocellular carcinoma and two had cutaneous melanoma.

Measured with immunoSEQ multiplex PCR; TCRdb has only the in-frame clones, and not every one. This sample has tens of thousands of clones; 80% to 90% occur once, and the top ten carry more than 8.5%. Study-level findings and limits: What antigens the expanded peripheral T cells recognized was never established.

V usage is TRBV4-1 and J usage is TRBJ1-2, with a weak D call TRBD1 (5 bases). The specimen was CD4+ or CD8+ T cells sorted from blood, collected in a trial of the OX40 agonist ivuxolimab. The clonotype comes from an adult with an advanced solid tumor such as melanoma, head and neck, liver or kidney cancer. The CDR3 nucleotides are TGCGCCAGCAGCCAAGTTGGCAGTAGGGGTGGCTACACCTTC. It encodes CASSQVGSRGGYTF.